One sample yielded the 21 T cell receptor beta chains listed below, sequenced in a study of CD8+ T cells in alopecia areata listed by TCRdb under 2018. The library was obtained by the immunoSEQ multiplex PCR assay. RNA was extracted from all samples and reverse transcribed into cDNA as template for TCR sequencing. TCRdb re-hosts the immuneACCESS table, in-frame sequences only. Its copies lack some clones; in the studies checked, an unresolved V gene accounts for under half of them, and the cause for the rest is not known. The sample contains 30,000 to 35,000 clones, around 59% of them found a single time. The top ten clonotypes cover approximately 40% of the sample. The sample taken for sequencing was NKG2D-high CD8+ T cells sorted from blood. The sample's cell subset or site label is to be understood as: sorted CD8+ NKG2D-high blood T cells. Receptors were obtained from a human donor with alopecia areata.

This clone occurred many times. This rearrangement joins TRBV7-9 to TRBJ2-1; TRBD2 aligns across 8 bases. Trimming removed 2 bases from V and 0 bases from J; junction bases left unmatched: 6. The CDR3 is 17 residues long. Germline lookup yields CDR1 SEHNR and CDR2 FQNEAQ (reference sequence). The CDR3 region has the DNA TGTGCCAGCAGCTTACTCGGCGGGGGGATCTCCTACAATGAGCAGTTCTTC. This codes for CASSLLGGGISYNEQFF.

J is TRBJ1-5 and V is TRBV4-1, with a possible D match to TRBD1 (5 bases). The CDR3 runs 14 residues. Per germline, CDR1 MGHRA and CDR2 YSYEKL. Trimming removed 0 bases at V and 11 bases at J, with 14 bases between. This CDR3 reads CASSQDRGGWAQHF. The CDR3 nucleotides are TGCGCCAGCAGCCAAGATCGGGGCGGGTGGGCCCAGCATTTT.

The chain couples TRBV5-1 to TRBJ2-2; 7 nucleotides agree with TRBD2. The V and J ends lost 3 bases and 5 bases, in that order; junction bases with no gene match: 4. From germline, CDR1 is SGHRS and CDR2 YFSETQ. CDR3 length equals 14 residues. CDR3 amino acids: CASSSGEGTGELFF. The CDR3, as DNA: TGCGCCAGCAGCTCCGGGGAGGGGACCGGGGAGCTGTTTTTT.

The rearrangement uses TRBV28 and TRBJ2-7; D unclear. V was shortened by 3 bases and J by 2 bases, with 17 bases between the two germline ends. This CDR3 spans 16 amino acids. CDR1 and CDR2 (germline): MDHEN, SYDVKM. The CDR3 DNA sequence: TGTGCCAGCAGTTTGGCGCTTTTACGGGCCCCCTACGAGCAGTACTTC. It yields the protein CASSLALLRAPYEQYF.

V and J are TRBV9 and TRBJ2-2; D perhaps matches TRBD2 (5 bases). Germline loops: CDR1 SGDLS, CDR2 YYNGEE. CDR3 length: 18 residues. The V end lost 3 bases, the J end lost 1 base, and 19 bases lay between the germline ends. CDR3 sequence (DNA): TGTGCCAGCAGCGCCCCCCTTTCCATAGGACTGAACACCGGGGAGCTGTTTTTT. Protein product: CASSAPLSIGLNTGELFF.

This CDR3 is CASSSIVGTRLSPLHF. The CDR3 DNA follows: TGTGCCAGCAGTTCCATCGTAGGGACCCGGCTTTCACCCCTCCACTTT. This sequence joins TRBV6-5 and TRBJ1-6; weak D call: TRBD1 (5 bases). This CDR3 contains 16 residues. The ends were cut back, 4 bases at V and 9 bases at J, with 19 bases in the middle. Germline V lookup: CDR1 MNHEY, CDR2 SVGAGI.

V is TRBV9 and J is TRBJ2-5; the D is unclear. Germline lookup yields CDR1 SGDLS and CDR2 YYNGEE. The CDR3 runs 12 residues. Trimming left V 4 bases short and J 7 bases short, with 11 bases between. The CDR3 nucleotides are TGTGCCAGCAGCAATCTTCCCGGGACCCAGTACTTC. Encoded protein: CASSNLPGTQYF.

This sequence joins TRBV14 and TRBJ2-1; D possibly corresponds to TRBD1 (6 bases). V was shortened by 1 base and J by 4 bases, with 14 bases between the two germline ends. In germline, CDR1 is SGHDN, CDR2 FVKESK. This CDR3 contains 16 residues. The CDR3 spells CASSQVAGVRYNEQFF. The DNA for the CDR3 is TGTGCCAGCAGCCAAGTGGCAGGGGTTAGGTACAATGAGCAGTTCTTC.

The V and J genes are TRBV4-1 and TRBJ2-7, with 7 bases identical to TRBD1. This CDR3 contains 15 residues. Trimming cost V 5 bases and J 0 bases; bases outside gene matches: 7. CDR1 MGHRA and CDR2 YSYEKL come from the germline V gene. The CDR3 DNA reads as TGCGCCAGCAGCTACGCACAGGGGAGCTCCTACGAGCAGTACTTC. Translating it yields CASSYAQGSSYEQYF.

Regarding this clone: One end of the junction varies from germline; a read error may be responsible. This chain uses TRBV27 with TRBJ2-1; D ambiguous. The CDR3 sequence is 13 residues long. Germline lookup yields CDR1 MNHEY and CDR2 SMNVEV (reference sequence). CDR3 in DNA: TGTGCCAGCGCCCTCTCTAGAGTCAATGAGCAGCTCTTC. This sequence encodes CASALSRVNEQLF.

This chain links TRBV5-6 with TRBJ2-3; the match to TRBD2 covers 8 bases. Germline loops: CDR1 SGHDT, CDR2 YYEEEE. Trimming at V came to 5 bases and at J to 1 base, leaving 9 bases not matched to a gene. This CDR3 is 16 amino acids long. This CDR3 reads CASSSTSEIGTDTQYF. CDR3 nucleotide sequence: TGTGCCAGCAGTTCGACTAGCGAGATAGGCACAGATACGCAGTATTTT.

The V gene is TRBV2, the J gene TRBJ2-2, with 10 bases that match TRBD1. The V gene's germline CDR1 is SNHLY and CDR2 FYNNEI. The CDR3 has 15 residues. The V and J ends lost 7 bases and 1 base, in that order; junction bases with no gene match: 3. The CDR3 region has the DNA TGTGCCAGCATCAGGACAGGGGGGAACACCGGGGAGCTGTTTTTT. Translated: CASIRTGGNTGELFF.

The V gene is TRBV2, the J gene TRBJ1-1; possibly TRBD1 for D (6 bases). Germline lookup yields CDR1 SNHLY and CDR2 FYNNEI. CDR3 length: 13 residues. Trimming pared 9 bases from V and 4 bases from J, leaving 15 bases between. For the CDR3, the DNA is TGTGCCAGATTAAAAACAGGGACCACTGAAGCTTTCTTT. It codes for CARLKTGTTEAFF. Looking up the rest from reference TRBV2 and TRBJ1-1 gives the full variable domain: EPEVTQTPSHQVTQMGQEVILRCVPISNHLYFYWYRQILGQKVEFLVSFYNNEISEKSEIFDDQFSVERPDGSNFTLKIRSTKLEDSAMYFCARLKTGTTEAFFGQGTRLTVV.

This clone has just a few counts. The rearrangement links TRBV7-9 to TRBJ2-7, with 8 bases aligning to TRBD1. The V segment lost 4 bases and the J segment 2 bases; nucleotides outside the gene matches: 10. This CDR3 spans 16 amino acids. Germline V gene lookup returns CDR1 SEHNR and CDR2 FQNEAQ (reference sequence). CDR3 coding DNA: TGTGCCAGCAGCTCACCCGCGGGACAGGATACCTACGAGCAGTACTTC. It yields the protein CASSSPAGQDTYEQYF.

This chain joins TRBV29-1 and TRBJ1-1; a weak D match, TRBD1 (6 bases). The ends were cut back, 6 bases at V and 5 bases at J, with 10 bases in the middle. This CDR3 is built from 11 residues. CDR1 and CDR2 from the germline V gene are SQVTM and ANQGSEA. The CDR3 reads CSVRGGTEAFF. The CDR3 DNA reads TGCAGCGTCAGGGGCGGGACTGAAGCTTTCTTT.

This chain links TRBV27 with TRBJ2-1; the D is unclear. Germline V gene sequence: CDR1 MNHEY, CDR2 SMNVEV (reference sequence). V lost 6 bases and J 15 bases, leaving 15 bases between the germline ends. The CDR3 is 11 amino acids. The CDR3 reads CASRGMGPRFF. DNA for the CDR3: TGTGCCAGCAGGGGTATGGGCCCTCGGTTCTTC.

V is TRBV7-9 and J is TRBJ2-3; 14 bases are shared with TRBD2. The germline gives CDR1 SEHNR, CDR2 FQNEAQ (reference sequence). The CDR3 sequence is 18 residues long. The V segment lost 4 bases and the J segment 1 base; nucleotides outside the gene matches: 7. The CDR3 DNA reads TGTGCCAGCAGCTCGACTAGCGGGAGGGCCCTCGGCACAGATACGCAGTATTTT. As protein: CASSSTSGRALGTDTQYF.

The V call is TRBV4-2, the J call TRBJ2-5, with TRBD1 identical over 7 bases. Germline values: CDR1 LGHNA, CDR2 YNFKEQ. The V segment lost 0 bases and the J segment 4 bases; nucleotides outside the gene matches: 8. The CDR3 is 16 residues long. The CDR3 DNA reads as TGTGCCAGCAGCCAAGATCAAGGGGGCGCGGGAGAGACCCAGTACTTC. It translates to CASSQDQGGAGETQYF.

In nucleotides, the CDR3 is TGTGCCAGCAGCGAGTGGACAGGGGAGAACACTGAAGCTTTCTTT. It is translated as CASSEWTGENTEAFF. This chain connects TRBV9 to TRBJ1-1; 9 bases are shared with TRBD1. The V and J ends lost 3 bases and 1 base, in that order; junction bases with no gene match: 4. The CDR3 runs 15 residues. From germline, CDR1 is SGDLS and CDR2 YYNGEE.

The chain employs TRBV15 and TRBJ2-4; 7 bases agree with TRBD1. The CDR3 loop spans 14 amino acids. V lost 4 bases, J lost 9 bases, and 9 bases stayed unmatched. CDR1 is LNHNV and CDR2 is YYDKDF in the germline V gene (reference sequence). The CDR3 region has the DNA TGTGCCACCAGCATGGGACCCTCAGGGGGCATTCAGTACTTC. Amino acid sequence: CATSMGPSGGIQYF.

This chain links TRBV7-9 with TRBJ1-6; no definite D call. This CDR3 comprises 15 residues. The ends were cut back, 4 bases at V and 8 bases at J, with 15 bases in the middle. Germline V gene lookup returns CDR1 SEHNR and CDR2 FQNEAQ (reference sequence). CDR3 in amino acids: CASSSSGSKDSPLHF. CDR3 DNA sequence: TGTGCCAGCAGCTCCTCCGGGTCCAAAGATTCACCCCTCCACTTT.